Detailed here is one T cell receptor beta chain. These data originate in a study of blood T cell repertoires in COVID-19. Study details: The United States, Italy and Spain supplied acute and convalescent COVID-19 samples. Sample material is recorded as cDNA or gDNA derived from T cells, B-cell-depleted T cells, or PBMCs.

CDR3 size: 21 residues. Germline V gene sequence: CDR1 LGHDT, CDR2 YNNKEL (reference sequence). The V segment lost 4 bases and the J segment 7 bases; nucleotides outside the gene matches: 24. In the authors' methods: Amplified reference gene primers provided the basis for estimating nucleated cell counts. The protocol was immunoSEQ multiplex PCR, while the TCRdb copy is restricted to in-frame clones and leaves out a portion. D and trimming come from the DNA, and the V and J calls and clone size come from that table. The profile shows under 95,000 clones, around 88% of them singletons. The sample taken for sequencing was peripheral blood. The TCR originated in a man in his 60s with acute or convalescent COVID-19. The rearrangement links TRBV3-1 (or the pseudogene TRBV3-2) to TRBJ2-1; 11 bases align to TRBD2. The CDR3 spells CASSPSTGRRTSGSKGNEQFF. CDR3 nucleotide sequence: TGTGCCAGCAGCCCTTCAACAGGGCGGCGGACTAGCGGGTCTAAAGGGAATGAGCAGTTCTTC.